This T cell receptor (beta chain) was obtained from a study of T cells in localized non-small cell lung cancer. Findings of the study overall: Sequencing was limited to one tumor region, leaving the possibility of heterogeneity open. A median of 57 clones ranked among the top 100 in tumor appeared in adjacent lung.

Trimming removed 5 bases from V and 2 bases from J, with 13 bases in between. The CDR3 runs 14 residues. CDR1 MNHEY and CDR2 SMNVEV come from the germline V gene (reference sequence). As to this clone: Its antigen is as yet unknown.

Sequencing was performed with immunoSEQ multiplex PCR; in TCRdb, only in-frame clones are kept and a portion is missing. This repertoire shows about 40,000 clones, 80% to 85% found once; its top ten account for approximately 7.4%. The specimen was peripheral blood mononuclear cells, collected before any cancer treatment. The chain has TRBV27 and TRBJ2-7, with a weak D call TRBD1 (6 bases). The TCR was taken from a male donor at least 60 years old with stage II lung adenocarcinoma. The CDR3 DNA reads as TGTGCCAGCAGTCCCTCAGGGGTACCCTACGAGCAGTACTTC. The encoded protein is CASSPSGVPYEQYF.